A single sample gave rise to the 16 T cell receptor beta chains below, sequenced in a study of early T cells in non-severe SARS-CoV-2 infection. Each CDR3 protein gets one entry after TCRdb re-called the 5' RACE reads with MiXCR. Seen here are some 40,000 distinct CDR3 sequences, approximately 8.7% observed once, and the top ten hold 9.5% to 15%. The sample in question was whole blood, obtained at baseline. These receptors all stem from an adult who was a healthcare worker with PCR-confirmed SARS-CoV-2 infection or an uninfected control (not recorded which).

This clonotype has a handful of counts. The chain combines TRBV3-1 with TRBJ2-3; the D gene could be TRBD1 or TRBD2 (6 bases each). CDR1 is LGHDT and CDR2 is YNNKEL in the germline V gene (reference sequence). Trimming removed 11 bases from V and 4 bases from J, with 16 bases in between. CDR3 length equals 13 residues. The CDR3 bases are TGTGCCGCGGGACTCAGGGGTGCAGATACGCAGTATTTT. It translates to CAAGLRGADTQYF.

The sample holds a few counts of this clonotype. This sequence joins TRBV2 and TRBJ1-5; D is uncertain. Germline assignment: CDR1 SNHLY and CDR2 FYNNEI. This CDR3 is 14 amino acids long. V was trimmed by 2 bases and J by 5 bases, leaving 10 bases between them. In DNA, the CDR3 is TGTGCCAGCAGTGAACAAGGGCTGGATCAGCCCCAGCATTTT. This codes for CASSEQGLDQPQHF.

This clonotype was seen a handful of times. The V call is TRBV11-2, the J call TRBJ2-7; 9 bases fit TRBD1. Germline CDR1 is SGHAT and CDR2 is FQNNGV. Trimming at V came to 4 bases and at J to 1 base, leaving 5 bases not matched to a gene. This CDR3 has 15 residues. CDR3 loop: CASSYDRGGSYEQYF. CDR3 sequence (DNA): TGTGCCAGCAGCTATGACAGGGGGGGTTCCTACGAGCAGTACTTC.

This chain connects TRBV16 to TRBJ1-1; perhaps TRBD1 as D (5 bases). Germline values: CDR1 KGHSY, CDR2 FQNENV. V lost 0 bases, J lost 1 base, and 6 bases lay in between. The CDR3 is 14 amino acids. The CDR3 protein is CASSQSGPNTEAFF. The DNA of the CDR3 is TGTGCCAGCAGCCAATCGGGGCCGAACACTGAAGCTTTCTTT.

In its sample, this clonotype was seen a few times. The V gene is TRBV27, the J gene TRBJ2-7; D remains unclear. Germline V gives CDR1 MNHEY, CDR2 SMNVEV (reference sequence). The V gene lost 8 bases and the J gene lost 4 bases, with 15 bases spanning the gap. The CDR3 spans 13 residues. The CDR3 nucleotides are TGTGCCAGCGCCCGTCAATGGGGTTACGAGCAGTACTTC. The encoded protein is CASARQWGYEQYF.

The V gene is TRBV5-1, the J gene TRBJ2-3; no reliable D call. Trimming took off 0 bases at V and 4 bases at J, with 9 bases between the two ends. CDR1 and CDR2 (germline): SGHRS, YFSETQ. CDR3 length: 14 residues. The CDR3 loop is CASSLGQSADTQYF. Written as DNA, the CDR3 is TGCGCCAGCAGCTTGGGCCAATCGGCAGATACGCAGTATTTT. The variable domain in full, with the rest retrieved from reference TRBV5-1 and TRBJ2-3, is KAGVTQTPRYLIKTRGQQVTLSCSPISGHRSVSWYQQTPGQGLQFLFEYFSETQRNKGNFPGRFSGRQFSNSRSEMNVSTLELGDSALYLCASSLGQSADTQYFGPGTRLTVL.

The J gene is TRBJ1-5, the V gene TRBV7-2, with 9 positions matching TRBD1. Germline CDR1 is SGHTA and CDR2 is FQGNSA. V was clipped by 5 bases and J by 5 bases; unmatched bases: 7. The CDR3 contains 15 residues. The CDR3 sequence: CASSVRTGVDQPQHF. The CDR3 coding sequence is TGTGCCAGCAGCGTAAGGACAGGGGTTGATCAGCCCCAGCATTTT.

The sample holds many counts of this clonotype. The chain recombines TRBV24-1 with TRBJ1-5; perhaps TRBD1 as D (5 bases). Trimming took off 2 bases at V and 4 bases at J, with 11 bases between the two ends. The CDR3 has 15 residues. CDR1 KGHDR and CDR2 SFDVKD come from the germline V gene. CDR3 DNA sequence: TGTGCCACCAGTGATTCTGACAGTCTGAATCAGCCCCAGCATTTT. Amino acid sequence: CATSDSDSLNQPQHF.

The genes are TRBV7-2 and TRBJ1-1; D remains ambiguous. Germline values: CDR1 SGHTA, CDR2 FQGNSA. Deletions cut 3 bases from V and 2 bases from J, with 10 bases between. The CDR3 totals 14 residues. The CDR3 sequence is CASSFRTQNTEAFF. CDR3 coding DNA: TGTGCCAGCAGCTTTCGGACTCAAAACACTGAAGCTTTCTTT.

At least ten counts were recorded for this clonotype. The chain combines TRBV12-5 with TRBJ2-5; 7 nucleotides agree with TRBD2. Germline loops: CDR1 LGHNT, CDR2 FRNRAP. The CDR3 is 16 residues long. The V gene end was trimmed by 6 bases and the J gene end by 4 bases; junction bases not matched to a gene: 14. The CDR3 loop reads CASGTGASGGSETQYF. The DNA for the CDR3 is TGTGCTAGTGGGACCGGGGCTAGCGGAGGCTCAGAGACCCAGTACTTC.

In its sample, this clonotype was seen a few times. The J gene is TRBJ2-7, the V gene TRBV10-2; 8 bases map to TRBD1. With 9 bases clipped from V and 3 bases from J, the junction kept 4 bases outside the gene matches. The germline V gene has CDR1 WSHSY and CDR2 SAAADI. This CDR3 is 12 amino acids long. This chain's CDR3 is CASGQGNYEQYF. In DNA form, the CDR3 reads TGCGCCAGTGGACAGGGTAACTACGAGCAGTACTTC.

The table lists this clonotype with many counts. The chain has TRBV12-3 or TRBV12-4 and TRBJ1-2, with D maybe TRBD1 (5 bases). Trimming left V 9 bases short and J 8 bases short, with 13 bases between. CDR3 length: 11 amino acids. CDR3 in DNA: TGTGCCAGTTCAAAGGGGCGCGGCTACACCTTC. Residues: CASSKGRGYTF.

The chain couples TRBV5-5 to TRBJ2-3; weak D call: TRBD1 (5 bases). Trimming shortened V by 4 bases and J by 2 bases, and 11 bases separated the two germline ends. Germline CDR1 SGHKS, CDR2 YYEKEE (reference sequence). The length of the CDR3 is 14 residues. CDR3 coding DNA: TGTGCCAGCAGCCCTGGACACGACACAGATACGCAGTATTTT. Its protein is CASSPGHDTDTQYF.

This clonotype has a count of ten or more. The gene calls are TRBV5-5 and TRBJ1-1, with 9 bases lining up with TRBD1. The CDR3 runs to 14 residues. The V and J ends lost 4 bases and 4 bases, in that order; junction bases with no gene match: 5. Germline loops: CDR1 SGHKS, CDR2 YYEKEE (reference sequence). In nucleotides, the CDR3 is TGTGCCAGCAGCGTTGGACAGGGGCCCACTGAAGCTTTCTTT. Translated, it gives CASSVGQGPTEAFF.

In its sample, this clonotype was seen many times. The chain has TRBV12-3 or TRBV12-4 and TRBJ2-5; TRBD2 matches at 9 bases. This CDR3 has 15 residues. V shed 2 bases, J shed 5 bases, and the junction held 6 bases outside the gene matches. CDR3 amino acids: CASSLRRGGLETQYF. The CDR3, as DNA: TGTGCCAGCAGTTTAAGGCGGGGGGGCCTTGAGACCCAGTACTTC.

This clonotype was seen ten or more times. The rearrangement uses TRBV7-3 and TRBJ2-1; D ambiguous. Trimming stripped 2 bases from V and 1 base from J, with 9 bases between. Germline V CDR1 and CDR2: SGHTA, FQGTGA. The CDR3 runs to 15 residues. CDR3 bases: TGTGCCAGCAGCTTACAGCCGAGGTCCTACAATGAGCAGTTCTTC. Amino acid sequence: CASSLQPRSYNEQFF. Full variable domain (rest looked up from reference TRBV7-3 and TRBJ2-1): GAGVSQTPSNKVTEKGKYVELRCDPISGHTALYWYRQSLGQGPEFLIYFQGTGAADDSGLPNDRFFAVRPEGSVSTLKIQRTERGDSAVYLCASSLQPRSYNEQFFGPGTRLTVL.